The clone carrying this T cell receptor beta chain occurred a few times. This sample is part of a study of blood T cell repertoires in COVID-19. At the level of the study: From the United States, Italy and Spain came samples of acute and convalescent COVID-19.

Followed over time, Seattle patients had been enrolled while infection was active. In the original analysis: Reference gene primer amplification in the assay estimated nucleated cell counts. Using immunoSEQ multiplex PCR, the repertoire was profiled, and TCRdb retains in-frame clones only, with some absent. V and J calls and clone size follow that table, whereas D and trimming were derived from the DNA. Counted here are some 230,000 clones, around four fifths occurring once; the ten biggest clones make up 8.2%. Germline V lookup: CDR1 SGHRS, CDR2 YFSETQ. This CDR3 comprises 15 residues. The junction had 3 bases not matched to a gene; V was cut back by 1 base and J by 2 bases.

The clonotype comes from a woman older than 75 with COVID-19, enrolled during active disease. Sequencing used peripheral blood. The V and J genes are TRBV5-1 and TRBJ1-3; 7 nucleotides agree with TRBD1. The CDR3 DNA is TGCGCCAGCAGCTTGACCGGACAGGCTGGAAACACCATATATTTT. Its protein is CASSLTGQAGNTIYF.